This paragraph covers one T cell receptor (beta chain) sequence. Its antigen is currently unknown. The sample comes from a study of cytomegalovirus exposure and HLA in healthy donors. Study-level points and caveats: Across HLA loci, a later analysis found differing TCR association rates, with DRB1 most and HLA-C fewest.

Primers for the PCR totalled 60 Vbeta and 13 Jbeta. Libraries were prepared by immunoSEQ multiplex PCR; TCRdb keeps only in-frame clonotypes and omits some of them. The table lists approximately 150,000 clones, roughly 76% of them singletons. This CDR3 contains 16 residues. V lost 1 base, J lost 5 bases, and 18 bases lay in between. Germline lookup yields CDR1 MGHRA and CDR2 YSYEKL. Input material: PBMCs. This clonotype was obtained from a woman between 25 and 40 years old in good health and CMV-seronegative. This sequence joins TRBV4-1 and TRBJ2-7, with D possibly matching TRBD2 (5 bases). CDR3 sequence: CASSQVELVWSHEQYF. The DNA for the CDR3 is TGCGCCAGCAGCCAAGTGGAACTAGTTTGGTCTCACGAGCAGTACTTC.